These 13 T cell receptor beta chains were sequenced from one sample in a study of blood T cell repertoires in COVID-19. Generated by immunoSEQ multiplex PCR, the TCRdb table keeps only in-frame clones and is missing some. This table holds 130,000 to 150,000 clones, 85% found once. The sample consisted of peripheral blood. The receptors originated from a woman aged 40 to 55 with active or convalescent COVID-19.

V gene TRBV6-2 or TRBV6-3 combines with J gene TRBJ2-7, with a tentative D call TRBD1 (5 bases). This CDR3 comprises 16 residues. In germline, CDR1 is MNHEY, CDR2 SVGEGT. The V end was cut by 2 bases, the J end by 2 bases, with 16 bases between. CDR3 in DNA: TGTGCCAGCAGTTACCCCCAGGGCCGACCAACCTACGAGCAGTACTTC. Protein product: CASSYPQGRPTYEQYF.

This clone was seen a handful of times. The genes are TRBV18 and TRBJ1-5, with a tentative D call TRBD1 (5 bases). The germline V gene has CDR1 KGHSH and CDR2 LQKENI. V lost 2 bases, J lost 5 bases, and 10 bases lay in between. This CDR3 contains 14 residues. The CDR3 loop is CASSPAGGDQPQHF. The CDR3 DNA follows: TGTGCCAGCTCACCAGCTGGGGGGGATCAGCCCCAGCATTTT.

V usage is TRBV27 and J usage is TRBJ2-5; TRBD1 might be the D (5 bases). Germline V lookup: CDR1 MNHEY, CDR2 SMNVEV (reference sequence). The CDR3 extends over 15 amino acids. Trimming stripped 3 bases from V and 1 base from J, with 12 bases between. The CDR3 DNA is TGTGCCAGCAGTTTCCTCTCGACAGCCCAAGAGACCCAGTACTTC. This sequence encodes CASSFLSTAQETQYF.

The chain employs TRBV25-1 and TRBJ1-3; the D is unclear. V was shortened by 3 bases and J by 0 bases, with 9 bases between the two germline ends. Per the germline V gene, CDR1 is MGHDK and CDR2 is SYGVNS. This CDR3 has 15 amino acids. CDR3 residues: CASSDTRSSGNTIYF. CDR3 DNA sequence: TGTGCCAGCAGTGACACGAGGAGCTCTGGAAACACCATATATTTT.

V and J are TRBV2 and TRBJ1-1; TRBD1 agrees at 10 bases. The CDR3 loop spans 13 amino acids. V lost 9 bases, J lost 7 bases, and 8 bases stayed unmatched. The germline CDR1 and CDR2 sequences are SNHLY and FYNNEI. CDR3 bases: TGTGCCAGTCACTTTGACAGGGGGCTTGAAGCTTTCTTT. Translated, it gives CASHFDRGLEAFF.

The chain employs TRBV11-3 and TRBJ2-1; possibly TRBD1 for D (8 bases). Germline V gene data show CDR1 as SGHNT and CDR2 as YENEEA. The CDR3 is 15 residues long. V lost 1 base and J lost 10, with 17 bases in between. The CDR3 loop reads CASSLGQGSGMEQFF. CDR3 DNA sequence: TGTGCCAGCAGCTTAGGACAGGGGAGCGGGATGGAGCAGTTCTTC.

The V and J genes are TRBV7-9 and TRBJ1-1; perhaps TRBD1 as D (6 bases). CDR3 length equals 15 residues. Germline V CDR1 and CDR2: SEHNR, FQNEAQ (reference sequence). V lost 1 base to trimming and J lost 1 base, with 10 bases between them. The CDR3 loop is CASSLGTTGNTEAFF. CDR3 coding DNA: TGTGCCAGCAGCTTAGGGACGACAGGGAACACTGAAGCTTTCTTT. The full variable domain, completed using reference TRBV7-9 and TRBJ1-1, is DTGVSQNPRHKITKRGQNVTFRCDPISEHNRLYWYRQTLGQGPEFLTYFQNEAQLEKSRLLSDRFSAERPKGSFSTLEIQRTEQGDSAMYLCASSLGTTGNTEAFFGQGTRLTVV.

V and J are TRBV5-5 and TRBJ2-1; 8 bases are a match to TRBD2. This CDR3 has 16 residues. Germline V gives CDR1 SGHKS, CDR2 YYEKEE (reference sequence). The V segment lost 10 bases and the J segment 9 bases; nucleotides outside the gene matches: 21. CDR3 amino acids: CASGRESGRVHGEQFF. The CDR3 DNA is TGTGCCTCGGGCAGGGAGAGCGGGAGAGTCCATGGTGAGCAGTTCTTC.

V usage is TRBV19 and J usage is TRBJ1-6; D uncertain. The CDR3 is 18 amino acids. CDR1 and CDR2 from the germline V gene are LNHDA and SQIVND (reference sequence). V shed 3 bases and J shed 4 bases, with 19 bases lying between them. DNA for the CDR3: TGTGCCAGTAGTATCAGAGCGGGCAGGCTTTCGTATAATTCACCCCTCCACTTT. It is translated as CASSIRAGRLSYNSPLHF.

This chain links TRBV28 with TRBJ2-7, with TRBD1 matching over 7 bases. Germline V CDR1 and CDR2: MDHEN, SYDVKM. CDR3 length equals 15 residues. The ends lost 3 bases at V and 4 bases at J; junction bases unmatched: 9. The CDR3, as DNA: TGTGCCAGCAGTTTGGGTGGGACAGTAGAATACGAGCAGTACTTC. Residues: CASSLGGTVEYEQYF.

J is TRBJ2-5 and V is TRBV27; 10 nucleotides match TRBD1. J was trimmed by 5 bases and V by 5 bases; bases with no gene match: 11. Germline loops: CDR1 MNHEY, CDR2 SMNVEV (reference sequence). This CDR3 contains 16 residues. The CDR3 DNA reads TGTGCCAGCAGTCTGATACCGGGACAGGGGTCGGAGACCCAGTACTTC. It yields the protein CASSLIPGQGSETQYF.

The chain employs TRBV2 and TRBJ1-2; 8 bases line up with TRBD1. This CDR3 is built from 13 residues. Germline V lookup: CDR1 SNHLY, CDR2 FYNNEI. Losses at the gene ends were 6 bases for V and 7 bases for J; bases not matched to a gene: 7. For the CDR3, the DNA is TGTGCCAGCAGGGAACAGGGGGTCGGTGGCTACACCTTC. Its protein product is CASREQGVGGYTF.

The chain employs TRBV6-5 and TRBJ2-7; 10 bases line up with TRBD1. From germline, CDR1 is MNHEY and CDR2 SVGAGI. The CDR3 has 13 amino acids. J gave up 4 bases and V 8 bases, and 5 bases lay outside the gene matches. The DNA for the CDR3 is TGTGCCAGCCGGACAGGGGGTCCGTACGAGCAGTACTTC. It specifies CASRTGGPYEQYF.